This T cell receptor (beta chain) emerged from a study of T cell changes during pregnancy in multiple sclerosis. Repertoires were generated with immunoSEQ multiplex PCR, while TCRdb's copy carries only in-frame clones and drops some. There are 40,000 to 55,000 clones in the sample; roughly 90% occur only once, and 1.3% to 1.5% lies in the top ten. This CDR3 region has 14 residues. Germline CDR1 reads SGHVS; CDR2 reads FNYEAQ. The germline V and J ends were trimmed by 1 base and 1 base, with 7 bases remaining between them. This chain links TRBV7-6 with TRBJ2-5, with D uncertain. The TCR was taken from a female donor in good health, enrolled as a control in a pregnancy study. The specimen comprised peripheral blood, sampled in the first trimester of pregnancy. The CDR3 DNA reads TGTGCCAGCAGCTTAGGCCGAGTCCAAGAGACCCAGTACTTC. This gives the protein CASSLGRVQETQYF.